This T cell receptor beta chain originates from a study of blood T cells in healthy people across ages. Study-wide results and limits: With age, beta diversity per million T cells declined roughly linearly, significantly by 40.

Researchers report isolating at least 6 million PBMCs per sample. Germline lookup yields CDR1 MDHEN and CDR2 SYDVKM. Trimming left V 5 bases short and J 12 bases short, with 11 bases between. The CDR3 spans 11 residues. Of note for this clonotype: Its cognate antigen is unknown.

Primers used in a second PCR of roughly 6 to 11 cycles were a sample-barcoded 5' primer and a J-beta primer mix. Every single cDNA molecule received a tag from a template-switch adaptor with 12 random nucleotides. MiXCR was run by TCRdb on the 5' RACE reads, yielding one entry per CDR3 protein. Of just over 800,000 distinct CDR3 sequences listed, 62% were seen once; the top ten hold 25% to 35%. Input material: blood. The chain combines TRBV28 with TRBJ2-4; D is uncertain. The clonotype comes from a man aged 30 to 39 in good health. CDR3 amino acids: CASSPGLTQYF. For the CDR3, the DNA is TGTGCCAGCAGTCCCGGATTGACTCAGTACTTC.